This T cell receptor beta chain was identified during a study of regulatory T cells in long-lasting Graves disease. Sample time point: newly diagnosed GD, antithyroid drugs for less than 3 months. RNA isolated from PBMCs was used to make the TCR library. This clonotype showed up many times. CDR3 regions were amplified by Arm-PCR using iRepertoire HTBI primers to build TCR beta libraries. Each CDR3 protein is one row after TCRdb ran MiXCR on the multiplex PCR reads. The sample gives roughly 500,000 distinct CDR3 sequences, approximately 13% of which show up once; roughly 9.7% is in the top ten. These same records also appear under a second study, on T cells in Graves' hyperthyroidism and ophthalmopathy.

The origin of this receptor is a man younger than 40 with Graves disease. The specimen comprised peripheral blood mononuclear cells (PBMCs), sampled at new diagnosis, from a patient treated with antithyroid drugs.

In nucleotides, the CDR3 is TGCAGTGCCGGGACCGTCAAAGCACCGGGAAACGAGCAGTACTTC. This codes for CSAGTVKAPGNEQYF. The chain has TRBV20-1 and TRBJ2-7; D may match TRBD1 or TRBD2 (5 bases each). Per the germline V gene, CDR1 is DFQATT and CDR2 is SNEGSKA (reference sequence). The CDR3 runs 15 residues. V was shortened by 6 bases and J by 5 bases, with 23 bases between the two germline ends.